Presented here are 4 T cell receptor beta chains from one specimen sequenced in a study of CD8 T cells in Susac syndrome. cDNA came from approximately 0.5 to 1 ug RNA primed by random hexamers. TCRdb passed the immunoSEQ multiplex PCR reads through MiXCR, listing each CDR3 protein once. The sample yields 150,000 to 200,000 distinct CDR3 sequences, about 95% seen once. Sequences were obtained from CD4+ T cells from PBMCs. These TCRs come from a human donor with Susac syndrome.

The CDR3 DNA sequence: TGCGCCAGCAGTTCTCGACAGACAAATTCACCCCTCCACTTT. Its translation is CASSSRQTNSPLHF. The chain joins TRBV5-1 to TRBJ1-6, with D possibly TRBD1 on 5 matching bases. Trimming stripped 5 bases from V and 7 bases from J, with 13 bases between. CDR1 and CDR2 (germline): SGHRS, YFSETQ. The CDR3 sequence is 14 residues long. Filled out from reference TRBV5-1 and TRBJ1-6, the complete variable domain reads KAGVTQTPRYLIKTRGQQVTLSCSPISGHRSVSWYQQTPGQGLQFLFEYFSETQRNKGNFPGRFSGRQFSNSRSEMNVSTLELGDSALYLCASSSRQTNSPLHFGNGTRLTVT.

The gene calls are TRBV28 and TRBJ1-4; D unclear. Trimming pared 5 bases from V and 8 bases from J, leaving 12 bases between. The CDR3 runs to 13 residues. CDR1 and CDR2 from the germline V gene are MDHEN and SYDVKM. As DNA, the CDR3 is TGTGCCAGCAGTCGGGAAGGAGAAGAAAAACTGTTTTTT. It encodes CASSREGEEKLFF.

This sequence joins TRBV7-9 and TRBJ2-7, with D hard to call. Trimming removed 0 bases from V and 4 bases from J, with 10 bases in between. CDR1 and CDR2 (germline): SEHNR, FQNEAQ (reference sequence). There are 14 residues in the CDR3. CDR3 residues: CASSLAAEVYEQYF. CDR3 DNA sequence: TGTGCCAGCAGCTTAGCGGCAGAGGTATACGAGCAGTACTTC.

This clonotype was found once. The chain couples TRBV3-1 to TRBJ1-6; TRBD1 matches 8 bases. The CDR3 loop spans 17 amino acids. CDR1 is LGHDT and CDR2 is YNNKEL in the germline V gene (reference sequence). Losses at the gene ends were 0 bases for V and 4 bases for J; bases not matched to a gene: 5. CDR3 nucleotides: TGTGCCAGCAGCCAAGAGGCGGACAGGGTTTATAATTCACCCCTCCACTTT. It specifies CASSQEADRVYNSPLHF.